This TCR beta chain was captured in a study of blood T cell repertoires in COVID-19 (dated by TCRdb to the early 2020s). The study in broad terms: Samples covering the acute and convalescent phases of COVID-19 were provided by collaborators in the United States, Italy and Spain. The material from the prospective study consisted of cDNA or gDNA derived from T cells, B-cell-depleted T cells, or PBMCs. Subjects who had been exposed to COVID-19, were actively infected with it, or had recovered from it provided the deeply sampled blood TCRbeta repertoires that made up the dataset. The repertoires were released in a freely available public database intended as a resource for research on the immune response to SARS-CoV-2. The samples were drawn from two sources: the first 160 participants of the ongoing ImmuneRACE study, and fewer than 1,500 subjects contributed by 6 global collaborators. Sample metadata almost always included a de-identified subject ID, COVID-19 status, age in years and sex. Where available, HLA class I and class II types were obtained from metadata supplied by the sample provider rather than from assay-based typing. Broader findings and caveats from the paper: The quantity of clinical and demographic metadata differed by source and by participant and was supplied without curation.

Spanning cysteine to phenylalanine, the CDR3 consists of 23 amino acids. Left in the record is the CDR3 DNA by itself, 69 bases read in frame from the first base. Trimming at the junction amounts to 0 bases on V and 0 bases on J, and the germline ends lie 30 bases apart. Looking up the germline V gene (reference sequence) yields CDR1 LGHDT and CDR2 YNNKEL. Collaborating institutions collected whole blood in K2EDTA tubes following their own protocols. For TCRbeta analysis, collaborators shipped samples in one of three forms: frozen whole blood, isolated PBMCs, or DNA extracted from either of those sample types. The immunoSEQ Assay, a bias-controlled multiplex PCR, was used to amplify TCRbeta CDR3 regions from genomic DNA. For the original study's pipeline: Nucleated cell counts per sample were estimated from amplification of reference gene primers within the assay. To quantify the absolute abundance of each unique TCRbeta CDR3 rearrangement, sequence reads were collapsed and filtered. For each sample, productive Simpson clonality was calculated as the square root of Simpson's diversity index over productive rearrangements. The clones in this table, taken by TCRdb from immuneACCESS, are in-frame only. Not every clone is retained; where verified, under half of the shortfall comes from an unresolved V gene, and the cause of the rest is unknown. From that table come the V and J calls and clone size; the DNA was used to work out D and trimming. The sample table holds about 67,000 clones, of which 85% to 90% were seen once. The ten largest clones capture about 4.3% of the sample.

Note on this clone: Its specific antigen is unknown. Base qualities are not recorded, but no much larger clone differs from it by a single base.

The sample comprised peripheral blood. The chain uses TRBV3-1 (or the pseudogene TRBV3-2) and TRBJ2-1; a tentative D match to TRBD2 spans 6 bases. This TCR derives from a man aged 45-65 years with active COVID-19. The CDR3 reads as follows: CASSQDHEDLGRTHPSSYNEQFF. The nucleotide sequence reads as follows: TGTGCCAGCAGCCAAGATCATGAGGATTTAGGGAGGACGCACCCATCCTCCTACAATGAGCAGTTCTTC.